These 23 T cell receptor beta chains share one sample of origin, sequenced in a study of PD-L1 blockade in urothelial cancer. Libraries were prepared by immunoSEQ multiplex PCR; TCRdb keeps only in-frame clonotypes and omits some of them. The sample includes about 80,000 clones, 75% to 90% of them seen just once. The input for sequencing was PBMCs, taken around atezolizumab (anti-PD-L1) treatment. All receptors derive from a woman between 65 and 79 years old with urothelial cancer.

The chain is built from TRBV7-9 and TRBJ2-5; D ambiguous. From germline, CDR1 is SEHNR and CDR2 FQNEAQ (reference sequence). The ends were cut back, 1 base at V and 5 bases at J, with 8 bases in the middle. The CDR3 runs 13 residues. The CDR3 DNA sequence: TGTGCCAGCAGCTTAGTGGGCGTGGAGACCCAGTACTTC. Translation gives CASSLVGVETQYF.

The CDR3 loop is CASSFRGLGNEQFF. The CDR3 region has the DNA TGTGCCAGCAGTTTTAGGGGGCTAGGCAATGAGCAGTTCTTC. This chain uses TRBV28 with TRBJ2-1; 7 nucleotides align to TRBD1. The CDR3 contains 14 residues. CDR1 and CDR2 (germline): MDHEN, SYDVKM. With V trimmed by 3 bases and J by 6 bases, 5 bases remained unmatched.

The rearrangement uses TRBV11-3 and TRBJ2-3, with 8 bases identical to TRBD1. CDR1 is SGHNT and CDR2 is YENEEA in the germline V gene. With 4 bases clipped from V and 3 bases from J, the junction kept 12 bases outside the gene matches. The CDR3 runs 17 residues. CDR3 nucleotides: TGTGCCAGCAGCTCCTCTTCTGGACAGGGAGGTACAGATACGCAGTATTTT. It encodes CASSSSSGQGGTDTQYF.

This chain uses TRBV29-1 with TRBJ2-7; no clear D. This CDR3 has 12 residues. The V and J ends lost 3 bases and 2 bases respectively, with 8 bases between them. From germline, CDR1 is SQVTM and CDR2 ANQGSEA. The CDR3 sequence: CSVDYHTYEQYF. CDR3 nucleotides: TGCAGCGTTGACTACCATACCTACGAGCAGTACTTC.

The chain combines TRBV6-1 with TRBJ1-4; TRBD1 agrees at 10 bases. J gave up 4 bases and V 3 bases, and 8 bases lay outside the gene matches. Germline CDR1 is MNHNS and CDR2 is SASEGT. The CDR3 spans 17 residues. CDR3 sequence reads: CASSDGQGVLRNEKLFF. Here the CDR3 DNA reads TGTGCCAGCAGTGACGGACAGGGGGTGCTTCGTAATGAAAAACTGTTTTTT.

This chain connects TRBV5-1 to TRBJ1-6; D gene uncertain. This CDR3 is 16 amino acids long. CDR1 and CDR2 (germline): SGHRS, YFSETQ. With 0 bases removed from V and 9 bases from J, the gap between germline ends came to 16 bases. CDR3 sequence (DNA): TGCGCCAGCAGCTTGGGTTTGCGTCAGGTTGTTTCACCCCTCCACTTT. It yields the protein CASSLGLRQVVSPLHF. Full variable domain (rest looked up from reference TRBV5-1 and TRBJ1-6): KAGVTQTPRYLIKTRGQQVTLSCSPISGHRSVSWYQQTPGQGLQFLFEYFSETQRNKGNFPGRFSGRQFSNSRSEMNVSTLELGDSALYLCASSLGLRQVVSPLHFGNGTRLTVT.

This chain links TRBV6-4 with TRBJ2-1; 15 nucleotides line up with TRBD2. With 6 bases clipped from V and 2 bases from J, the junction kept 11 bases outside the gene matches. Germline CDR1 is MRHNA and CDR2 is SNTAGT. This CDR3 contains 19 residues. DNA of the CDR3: TGTGCCAGCAGCGAGTCGGGACTAGCGGGAGGCGGTCCCTACAATGAGCAGTTCTTC. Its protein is CASSESGLAGGGPYNEQFF.

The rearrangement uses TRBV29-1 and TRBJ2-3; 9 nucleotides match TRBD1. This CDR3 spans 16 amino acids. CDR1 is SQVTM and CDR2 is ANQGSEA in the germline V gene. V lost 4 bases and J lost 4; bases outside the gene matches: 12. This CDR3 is CSVVGGRDRESDTQYF. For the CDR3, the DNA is TGCAGCGTTGTAGGGGGCCGGGACAGGGAATCAGATACGCAGTATTTT.

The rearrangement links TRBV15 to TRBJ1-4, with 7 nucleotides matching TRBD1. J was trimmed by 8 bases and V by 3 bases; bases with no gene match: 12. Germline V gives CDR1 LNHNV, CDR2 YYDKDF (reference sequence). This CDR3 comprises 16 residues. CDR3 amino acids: CATSSETGLKDEKLFF. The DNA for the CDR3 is TGTGCCACCAGCAGTGAGACAGGGCTTAAAGACGAAAAACTGTTTTTT.

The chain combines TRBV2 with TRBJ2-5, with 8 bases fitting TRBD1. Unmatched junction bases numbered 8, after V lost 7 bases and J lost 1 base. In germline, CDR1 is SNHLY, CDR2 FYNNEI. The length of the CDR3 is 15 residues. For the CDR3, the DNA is TGTGCCAGCATGGGGAGACAGGGGTTCCAAGAGACCCAGTACTTC. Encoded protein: CASMGRQGFQETQYF.

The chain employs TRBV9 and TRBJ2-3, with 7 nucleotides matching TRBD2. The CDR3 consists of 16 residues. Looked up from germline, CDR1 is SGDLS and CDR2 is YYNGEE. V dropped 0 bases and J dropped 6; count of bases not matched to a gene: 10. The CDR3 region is CASSVGGGDALDTQYF. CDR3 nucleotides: TGTGCCAGCAGCGTAGGTGGGGGGGACGCCCTGGATACGCAGTATTTT.

For the CDR3, the DNA is TGTGCCAGCAGTTACTTGGGGACAGACTCCTACGAGCAGTACTTC. Its protein is CASSYLGTDSYEQYF. The J gene is TRBJ2-7, the V gene TRBV6-6, with 7 bases fitting TRBD1. The trim removed 1 base at V and 0 bases at J, leaving 3 bases unmatched. The CDR3 has 15 amino acids. The germline gives CDR1 MNHNY, CDR2 SVGAGI (reference sequence).

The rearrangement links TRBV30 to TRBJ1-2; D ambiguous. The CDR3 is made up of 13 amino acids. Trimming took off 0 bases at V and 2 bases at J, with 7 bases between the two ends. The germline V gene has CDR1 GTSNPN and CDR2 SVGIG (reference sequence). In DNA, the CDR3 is TGTGCCTGGAGTGTAGAGGGAAACTATGGCTACACCTTC. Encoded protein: CAWSVEGNYGYTF.

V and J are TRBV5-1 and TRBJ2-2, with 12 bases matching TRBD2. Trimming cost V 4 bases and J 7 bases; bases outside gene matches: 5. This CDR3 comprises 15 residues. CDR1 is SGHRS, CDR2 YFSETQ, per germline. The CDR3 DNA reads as TGCGCCAGCAGCGTAGGACTAGCGGGGTACGGGGAGCTGTTTTTT. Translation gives CASSVGLAGYGELFF.

The CDR3 spells CASSLGLAAYNEQFF. CDR3 nucleotides: TGTGCCAGCAGTCTGGGACTAGCCGCCTACAATGAGCAGTTCTTC. V is TRBV27 and J is TRBJ2-1; 9 nucleotides align to TRBD2. Germline V gene lookup returns CDR1 MNHEY and CDR2 SMNVEV (reference sequence). This CDR3 has 15 amino acids. Germline trimming cut 5 bases from V and 2 bases from J; bases unmatched to any gene: 4.

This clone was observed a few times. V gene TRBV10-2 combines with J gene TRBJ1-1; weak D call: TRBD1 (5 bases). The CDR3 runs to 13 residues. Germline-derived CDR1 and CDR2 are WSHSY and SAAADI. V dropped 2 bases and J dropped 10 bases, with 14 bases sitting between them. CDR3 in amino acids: CASSELARGAAFF. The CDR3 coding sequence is TGCGCCAGCAGTGAGCTGGCCCGTGGGGCAGCTTTCTTT.

The CDR3 DNA reads TGTGCCACCCGGGGGTTAGGCACAGATACGCAGTATTTT. Encoded protein: CATRGLGTDTQYF. The gene calls are TRBV7-6 and TRBJ2-3; possibly TRBD2 for D (6 bases). V dropped 10 bases and J dropped 1 base, with 12 bases sitting between them. The CDR3 covers 13 residues. The germline gives CDR1 SGHVS, CDR2 FNYEAQ. Full variable domain (missing parts from reference TRBV7-6 and TRBJ2-3): GAGVSQSPRYKVTKRGQDVALRCDPISGHVSLYWYRQALGQGPEFLTYFNYEAQQDKSGLPNDRFSAERPEGSISTLTIQRTEQRDSAMYRCATRGLGTDTQYFGPGTRLTVL.

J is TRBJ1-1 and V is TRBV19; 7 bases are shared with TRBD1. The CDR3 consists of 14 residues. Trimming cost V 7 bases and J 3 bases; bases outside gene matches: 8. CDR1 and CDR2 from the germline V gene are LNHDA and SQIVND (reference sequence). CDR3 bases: TGTGCCAGTACTGACTTTACAGGGGACACTGAAGCTTTCTTT. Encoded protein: CASTDFTGDTEAFF. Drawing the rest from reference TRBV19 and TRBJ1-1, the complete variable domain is DGGITQSPKYLFRKEGQNVTLSCEQNLNHDAMYWYRQDPGQGLRLIYYSQIVNDFQKGDIAEGYSVSREKKESFPLTVTSAQKNPTAFYLCASTDFTGDTEAFFGQGTRLTVV.

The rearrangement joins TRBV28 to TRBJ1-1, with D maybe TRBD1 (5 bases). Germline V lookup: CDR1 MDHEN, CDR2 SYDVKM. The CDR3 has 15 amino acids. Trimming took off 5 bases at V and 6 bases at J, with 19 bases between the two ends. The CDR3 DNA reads TGTGCCAGCAGTCCCCACTACTTCCGACAGCCTGAAGCTTTCTTT. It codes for CASSPHYFRQPEAFF.

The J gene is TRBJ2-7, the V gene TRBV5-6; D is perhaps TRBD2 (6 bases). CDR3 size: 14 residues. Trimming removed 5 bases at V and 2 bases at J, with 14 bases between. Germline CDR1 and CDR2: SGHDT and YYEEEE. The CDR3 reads CASRPAGNTYEQYF. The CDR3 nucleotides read TGTGCCAGCAGGCCTGCGGGAAACACCTACGAGCAGTACTTC.

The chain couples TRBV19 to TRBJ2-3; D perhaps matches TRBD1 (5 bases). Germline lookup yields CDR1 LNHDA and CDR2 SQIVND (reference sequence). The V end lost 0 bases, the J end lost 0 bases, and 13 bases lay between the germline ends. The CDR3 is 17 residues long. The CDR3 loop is CASSIDQGSSSTDTQYF. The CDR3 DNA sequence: TGTGCCAGTAGTATAGATCAGGGCAGCTCTAGCACAGATACGCAGTATTTT.

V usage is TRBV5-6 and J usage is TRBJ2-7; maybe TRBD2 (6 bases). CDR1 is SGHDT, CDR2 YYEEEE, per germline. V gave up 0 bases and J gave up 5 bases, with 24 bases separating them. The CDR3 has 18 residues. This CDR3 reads CASSLVRPLAGPLHEQYF. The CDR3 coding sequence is TGTGCCAGCAGCTTGGTTCGCCCTCTTGCGGGACCCCTCCACGAGCAGTACTTC.

CDR3 bases: TGTGCCAGCAGTTTATGGAGGAGACTAGCGGGAGCTTTGAGAGAGACCCAGTACTTC. Translation gives CASSLWRRLAGALRETQYF. The chain combines TRBV28 with TRBJ2-5; 12 positions agree with TRBD2. V lost 0 bases, J lost 4 bases, and 12 bases stayed unmatched. Per germline, CDR1 MDHEN and CDR2 SYDVKM. The CDR3 extends over 19 amino acids.